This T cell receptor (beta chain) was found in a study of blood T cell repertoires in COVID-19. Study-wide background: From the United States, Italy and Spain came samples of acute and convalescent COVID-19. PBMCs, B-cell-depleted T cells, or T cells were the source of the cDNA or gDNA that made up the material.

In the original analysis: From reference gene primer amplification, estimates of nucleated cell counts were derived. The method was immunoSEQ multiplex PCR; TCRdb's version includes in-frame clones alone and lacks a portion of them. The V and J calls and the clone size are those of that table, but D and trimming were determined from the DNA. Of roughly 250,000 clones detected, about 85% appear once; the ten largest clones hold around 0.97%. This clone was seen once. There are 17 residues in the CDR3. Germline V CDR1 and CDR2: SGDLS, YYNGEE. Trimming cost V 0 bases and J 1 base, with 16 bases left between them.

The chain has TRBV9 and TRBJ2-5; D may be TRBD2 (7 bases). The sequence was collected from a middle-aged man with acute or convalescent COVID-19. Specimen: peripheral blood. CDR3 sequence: CASSVGAAGAPQETQYF. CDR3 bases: TGTGCCAGCAGCGTAGGGGCGGCGGGGGCCCCCCAAGAGACCCAGTACTTC.